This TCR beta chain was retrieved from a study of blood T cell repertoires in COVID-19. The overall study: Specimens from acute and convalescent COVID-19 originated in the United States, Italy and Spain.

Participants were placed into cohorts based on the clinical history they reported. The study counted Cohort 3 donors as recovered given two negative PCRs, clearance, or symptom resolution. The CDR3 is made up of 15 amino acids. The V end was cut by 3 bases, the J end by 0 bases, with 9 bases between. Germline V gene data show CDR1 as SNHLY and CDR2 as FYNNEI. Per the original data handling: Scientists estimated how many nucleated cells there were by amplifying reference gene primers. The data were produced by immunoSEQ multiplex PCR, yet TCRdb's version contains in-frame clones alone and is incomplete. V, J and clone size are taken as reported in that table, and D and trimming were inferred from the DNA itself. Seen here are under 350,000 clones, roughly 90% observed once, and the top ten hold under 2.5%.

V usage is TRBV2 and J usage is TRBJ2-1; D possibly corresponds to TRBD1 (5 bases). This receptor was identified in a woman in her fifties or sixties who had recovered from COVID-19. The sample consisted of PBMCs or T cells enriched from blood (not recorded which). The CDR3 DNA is TGTGCCAGCAGTGACAGGGCTACCTCCTACAATGAGCAGTTCTTC. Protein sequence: CASSDRATSYNEQFF.